This TCR beta chain was identified in a study of neoadjuvant nivolumab and ipilimumab in lung cancer. Study-wide points: Blood richness before therapy tracked richness in tumors resected after neoadjuvant therapy.

Sequenced by immunoSEQ multiplex PCR; TCRdb stores in-frame clones only, minus some. The profile shows roughly 4,000 clones, about 88% of them singletons. There are 11 residues in the CDR3. Trimming cost V 6 bases and J 8 bases, with 10 bases left between them. From germline, CDR1 is MGHDK and CDR2 SYGVNS. Note on this clone: The antigen is undetermined.

The chain combines TRBV25-1 with TRBJ1-2; D is ambiguous. The sample in question was adjacent normal lung tissue, obtained after neoadjuvant nivolumab, alone or with ipilimumab, at or shortly before surgery. The receptor was isolated from an adult with non-small cell lung cancer. This chain's CDR3 is CASSYLWGYTF. CDR3 sequence (DNA): TGTGCCAGCAGCTACTTATGGGGCTACACCTTC.